This TCR beta chain derives from a study of T-cell reconstitution after alpha-beta-depleted transplantation in children. V lost 1 base, J lost 6 bases, and 8 bases stayed unmatched. Germline assignment: CDR1 SGHDN and CDR2 FVKESK. This CDR3 comprises 15 residues. The library targeted TCRbeta and was prepared with unique molecular identifiers. Each CDR3 protein gets one entry after TCRdb re-called the PCR reads with MiXCR. The sample consists of some 400,000 distinct CDR3 sequences, just over 20% of them appearing once. Ten or more counts support this clonotype. The TCR comes from a human donor who donated a stem cell graft to a child with acute myeloid leukemia. V usage is TRBV14 and J usage is TRBJ2-7; 8 bases map to TRBD2. The material sequenced was PBMCs from the stem cell graft donor, taken from the stem cell graft. Written as DNA, the CDR3 is TGTGCCAGCAGCCAAGCGTCAAGCGGGAGAAGCGAGCAGTACTTC. Translation gives CASSQASSGRSEQYF.